These T cell receptor beta chains were read from a single sample in a study of T cell responses to AZD1222 COVID-19 vaccine. TCRdb's table, derived via immunoSEQ multiplex PCR, lists solely in-frame clones and lacks some. The top ten clones hold 0.49% of a sample with more than 150,000 clones, 85% to 90% of them seen once. The specimen was peripheral blood, collected on day 0 of AZD1222 vaccination. The receptors shown here come from an adult in good health. Both conserved end residues are part of each CDR3. A D gene is named only where the DNA matches it firmly. Rows may omit the clone size; those that give it use once, few, many or a size class.

J	size	D	V	DNA	CDR3
TRBJ2-7	NA	NA	TRBV30	TGTGCCTGGAGTGTACCTCCTTACGAGCAGTACTTC	CAWSVPPYEQYF
TRBJ2-7	NA	NA	TRBV10-2	TGCGCCAGCATGTTAGACAGCCTCAAGTACTTC	CASMLDSLKYF
TRBJ1-3	few	NA	TRBV28	TGTGCCAGCAGTTCTACAGGGCGCTCTGGAAACACCATATATTTT	CASSSTGRSGNTIYF
TRBJ1-2	NA	NA	TRBV5-1	TGCGCCAGCAGCTTGGGAGAGGGAGGCTACACCTTC	CASSLGEGGYTF
TRBJ1-2	NA	NA	TRBV24-1	TGTGCCACCAGTGCTGGAGCTAACTATGGCTACACCTTC	CATSAGANYGYTF
TRBJ2-3	few	NA	TRBV20-1	TGCAGTGCTAGATATGCAGATACGCAGTATTTT	CSARYADTQYF
TRBJ2-7	NA	NA	TRBV11-2	TGTGCCAGCAGCACCGGGGGCAGTCGGGTAGCCGAGCAGTACTTC	CASSTGGSRVAEQYF
TRBJ1-4	NA	NA	TRBV28	TGTGCCAGCACCCGAGGACAGTTTAATGAAAAACTGTTTTTT	CASTRGQFNEKLFF
TRBJ2-1	NA	NA	TRBV28	TGTGCCAGCAAAGGGACGGGGATCTCCTACAATGAGCAGTTCTTC	CASKGTGISYNEQFF
TRBJ1-1	NA	TRBD1	TRBV28	TGTGCCAGCAGTGCTCACAGGGGGCCTAGCACTGAAGCTTTCTTT	CASSAHRGPSTEAFF
TRBJ1-2	NA	NA	TRBV7-9	TGTGCCAGCAGCTTATCGGGGGGAACCTATGGCTACACCTTC	CASSLSGGTYGYTF
TRBJ1-3	NA	TRBD1	TRBV10-3	TGTGCCATCAGTGAGGGGGACAGGGGCTCTGGAAACACCATATATTTT	CAISEGDRGSGNTIYF
TRBJ1-1	NA	NA	TRBV12-3/TRBV12-4	TGTGCCAGCAGTCTTGGCCCCGAAGCTTTCTTT	CASSLGPEAFF
TRBJ1-6	NA	TRBD1	TRBV30	TGTGCCTGGAGTGTACTACAGGGGAATTCACCCCTCCACTTT	CAWSVLQGNSPLHF
TRBJ1-5	NA	NA	TRBV5-5	TGTGCCAGCAGCTTGAAGGGCGGGACGACCTATCAGCCCCAGCATTTT	CASSLKGGTTYQPQHF
TRBJ2-7	NA	TRBD2	TRBV5-1	TGCGCCAGCAGCTTGGGATCTAGCGGTGCAACCTACGAGCAGTACTTC	CASSLGSSGATYEQYF
TRBJ1-2	NA	NA	TRBV20-1	TGCAGTGGTACCTCTAACTATGGCTACACCTTC	CSGTSNYGYTF
TRBJ2-3	once	TRBD2	TRBV11-2	TGTGCCAGCAGCTTAACTAGCGCCACCCCCACAGATACGCAGTATTTT	CASSLTSATPTDTQYF
TRBJ2-3	NA	TRBD2	TRBV4-2	TGTGCCAGCAGCCAAGAACCAGCGGGGGCACCAGATACGCAGTATTTT	CASSQEPAGAPDTQYF
TRBJ2-5	NA	NA	TRBV7-2	TGTGCCAGCAGCTTACAGGACACCGGTCCGACCCAGTACTTC	CASSLQDTGPTQYF
TRBJ1-1	few	NA	TRBV3-1/TRBV3-2	TGTGCCAGCAGCCGGACCGTCACGGGCACTGAAGCTTTCTTT	CASSRTVTGTEAFF
TRBJ2-2	NA	NA	TRBV6-6	TGTGCCAGCAGTTACCCCGGAGGGGGGTCCGGGGAGCTGTTTTTT	CASSYPGGGSGELFF
TRBJ1-1	few	NA	TRBV3-1/TRBV3-2	TGTGCCAGCAGCCCCACCGGGACCCAAGCTTTCTTT	CASSPTGTQAFF
TRBJ2-7	NA	TRBD1	TRBV28	TGTGCCAGCAGTGCCCCGACAGGGATACTCTACGAGCAGTACTTC	CASSAPTGILYEQYF
TRBJ2-3	NA	TRBD2	TRBV9	TGTGCCAGCAGCCTGACTAGCGGAGATACGCAGTATTTT	CASSLTSGDTQYF
TRBJ1-2	NA	TRBD1	TRBV4-1	TGCGCCAGCAGTTCAGGGGGCGGTGGCTACACCTTC	CASSSGGGGYTF
TRBJ2-7	NA	TRBD1	TRBV12-5	TGTGCTAGTGGTTCTGGACAGGGGAGCTCCTACGAGCAGTACTTC	CASGSGQGSSYEQYF